This TCR beta chain was retrieved from a study of response to subunit inactivated influenza vaccine. Study-level points and caveats: Every seasonal influenza vaccination brings in few new T cells, the authors suggested.

TCRdb reprocessed the RT-PCR reads with MiXCR, giving one entry per CDR3 protein. The table includes more than 500,000 distinct CDR3 sequences, 11% detected once. The sample holds a few counts of this clonotype. Its cognate antigen is unknown. V gave up 7 bases and J gave up 1 base; unmatched junction bases: 9. The CDR3 contains 16 residues. The sample was also reused in another study, on T cells expressing NK-cell markers. That paper states: UMIs were included in TCR beta cDNA generated by 5'RACE template switching. Seven sequenced donors out of eight were HCMV-seropositive, one seronegative. NKG2C+ dominant clonotype frequencies in five to seven donors were roughly 1.0-8% of CD8+ T cells. These same clonotypes (in four donors) also led the CD3+CD56-NKG2C+ fraction.

The input for sequencing was PBMCs from blood, taken on the day of vaccination. The chain combines TRBV12-3 or TRBV12-4 with TRBJ2-7, with 11 bases identical to TRBD2. This TCR derives from a man aged 45-65 years who received an inactivated influenza vaccine. The CDR3 nucleotides read TGTGCCAGCACCTCCCGAGGGACTAGCGGATCCTACGAGCAGTACTTC. Translated, it gives CASTSRGTSGSYEQYF.